Listed below are T cell receptor beta chains from one sample, sequenced in a study of blood T cell repertoires in COVID-19. The assay was immunoSEQ multiplex PCR, and TCRdb's table has in-frame clones only and misses some. The data hold more than 65,000 clones, with nearly 80% observed a single time. Sequencing used peripheral blood. These TCRs come from a human donor in a cohort sampled during active COVID-19. Each CDR3 is given with its conserved first and last residue. D genes are given only for firm matches. Clone size is stated in some rows and not others, as once, few, many or a class when expanded.

TRBJ2-5 | - | TRBV7-9 | TRBD2 | CASSILGLAEETQYF | TGTGCCAGCAGCATCTTAGGACTAGCGGAAGAGACCCAGTACTTC
TRBJ2-1 | once | TRBV11-2 | TRBD2 | CASRRRTSGNEQFF | TGTGCCAGCAGACGGCGGACTAGCGGGAATGAGCAGTTCTTC
TRBJ1-2 | few | TRBV5-1 | TRBD1 | CASSLGGTDGYTF | TGCGCCAGCAGCTTGGGTGGGACAGATGGCTACACCTTC
TRBJ2-1 | once | TRBV7-2 | TRBD2 | CASSLDDGRYNEQFF | TGTGCCAGCAGCTTAGATGACGGGAGGTACAATGAGCAGTTCTTC
TRBJ2-7 | - | TRBV3-1/TRBV3-2 | - | CASSQDIVSSYEQYF | TGTGCCAGCAGCCAAGATATTGTCAGTTCCTACGAGCAGTACTTC
TRBJ2-7 | many | TRBV5-1 | TRBD2 | CASSLVSSGSSSHHEQYF | TGCGCCAGCAGCTTGGTCTCTAGCGGGAGTAGTTCCCATCACGAGCAGTACTTC
TRBJ2-5 | - | TRBV19 | TRBD1 | CASSRGQGMLETQYF | TGTGCCAGTAGTAGGGGACAGGGAATGTTGGAGACCCAGTACTTC
TRBJ1-5 | - | TRBV10-2 | TRBD1 | CASRGDSPGNQPQHF | TGCGCCAGCAGGGGGGACAGCCCCGGCAATCAGCCCCAGCATTTT
TRBJ1-1 | - | TRBV3-1/TRBV3-2 | - | CASSQGRSTEAFF | TGTGCCAGCAGCCAAGGTCGGAGCACTGAAGCTTTCTTT
TRBJ1-2 | - | TRBV5-1 | - | CASSLDGGGGYTF | TGCGCCAGCAGCTTGGATGGGGGAGGAGGCTACACCTTC
TRBJ2-2 | - | TRBV4-1 | TRBD2 | CASSQRGGLAESYTGELFF | TGCGCCAGCAGCCAACGAGGGGGACTAGCGGAATCTTACACCGGGGAGCTGTTTTTT
TRBJ2-7 | - | TRBV5-1 | - | CASSDGTYEQYF | TGCGCCAGCAGCGACGGGACCTACGAGCAGTACTTC
TRBJ2-3 | - | TRBV19 | TRBD2 | CASSLGLEEDTQYF | TGTGCCAGTAGTTTGGGACTAGAAGAAGATACGCAGTATTTT
TRBJ1-1 | - | TRBV6-5 | TRBD1 | CASSYSVRDRKAFF | TGTGCCAGCAGTTACTCGGTCCGGGACAGGAAAGCTTTCTTT
TRBJ2-3 | - | TRBV5-4 | - | CASSLVEGGNSGTDTQYF | TGTGCCAGCAGCTTGGTGGAGGGGGGGAATAGCGGCACAGATACGCAGTATTTT
TRBJ2-5 | once | TRBV7-2 | - | CASSLAPTPQETQYF | TGTGCCAGCAGCTTAGCGCCAACACCACAAGAGACCCAGTACTTC
TRBJ2-1 | - | TRBV6-5 | - | CASSSAAGAADEQFF | TGTGCCAGCAGTTCCGCGGCAGGGGCGGCCGATGAGCAGTTCTTC
TRBJ1-3 | once | TRBV19 | - | CASSISPPGPGNTIYF | TGTGCCAGTAGTATCTCCCCGCCAGGGCCTGGAAACACCATATATTTT
TRBJ2-7 | - | TRBV27 | - | CASSLSHEDYEQYF | TGTGCCAGCAGTTTATCGCATGAGGATTACGAGCAGTACTTC
TRBJ2-4 | - | TRBV4-2 | TRBD2 | CASSQERLAGGLISSGNIQYF | TGTGCCAGCAGCCAAGAGAGACTAGCGGGAGGGCTGATTAGCAGTGGGAACATTCAGTACTTC
TRBJ1-2 | many | TRBV5-1 | - | CASSLEGGYGYTF | TGCGCCAGCAGCTTGGAGGGAGGCTATGGCTACACCTTC
TRBJ1-2 | - | TRBV5-1 | TRBD1 | CASSPGQGIYGYTF | TGCGCCAGCAGCCCAGGACAGGGAATCTATGGCTACACCTTC